This T cell receptor (beta chain) was recorded in a study of cytomegalovirus exposure and HLA in healthy donors. PCR used 60 Vbeta primers and 13 Jbeta primers. Some clones are missing from TCRdb's copy, which holds only in-frame ones; the method was immunoSEQ multiplex PCR. The sample has about 130,000 clones; 65% to 85% are singletons. This CDR3 spans 15 amino acids. V was clipped by 3 bases and J by 4 bases, with 16 bases between them. Germline values: CDR1 SGDLS, CDR2 YYNGEE. The sequence was collected from a male donor in good health and CMV-seronegative. The chain couples TRBV9 to TRBJ1-1; unclear D gene. The material sequenced was PBMCs. The CDR3 sequence: CASSGLGVGGTEAFF. In nucleotides, the CDR3 is TGTGCCAGCAGCGGACTAGGTGTCGGTGGCACTGAAGCTTTCTTT.